This TCR beta chain was observed in a study of shared clonotypes between healthy human individuals. The study, taken as a whole, reports: Naive subsets typically showed greater estimated richness than memory subsets.

Details on this clone: The antigen remains undetermined.

The authors distributed each subset's genomic DNA evenly over several immunoSEQ plates. The data were produced by immunoSEQ multiplex PCR, yet TCRdb's version contains in-frame clones alone and is incomplete. The sample holds 1.5 million to 1.9 million clones; around 98% are singletons and the top ten take around 0.47%. Germline V lookup: CDR1 MDHEN, CDR2 SYDVKM. V lost 7 bases and J lost 5; bases outside the gene matches: 6. This CDR3 is 14 amino acids long. The receptor's source is a man in his thirties or forties in good health. The sample comprised naive CD4+ T cells sorted from blood. Subset described: CD45RA+ positively selected. The rearrangement joins TRBV28 to TRBJ2-7; 12 positions match TRBD2. Written as DNA, the CDR3 is TGTGCCAGCACCCGACTAGCGGGAGTTCACGAGCAGTACTTC. Protein: CASTRLAGVHEQYF.